This TCR beta chain came from a study of post-analysis software for immune sequencing data. About the research overall: The disease courses spanned relapsing-remitting, secondary progressive and progressive-relapsing forms of multiple sclerosis.

This CDR3 has 13 residues. Trimming shortened V by 5 bases and J by 6 bases, and 13 bases separated the two germline ends. Looked up from germline, CDR1 is MNHEY and CDR2 is SVGAGI. This clonotype appeared a few times. The antigen remains undetermined. Findings of the study overall: Co-batched samples clustered tightly together by F measure. Controls showed lower frequencies than patients for several TRBV segments, and TRBV5-6, TRBV5-1 and TRBV20-1 were among these. Normalized Chao1 diversity in multiple sclerosis patients fell significantly below that of controls.

Unique molecular identifiers were carried by the TCR beta cDNA libraries. Researchers reported roughly 0.5 million cDNA molecules coming from approximately 1 to 10 million T cells. TCRdb used MiXCR to reprocess the PCR reads, holding one entry per CDR3 protein. The sample records some 370,000 distinct CDR3 sequences, less than 40% being singletons. V is TRBV6-5 and J is TRBJ1-2; the D gene is possibly TRBD1 (6 bases). The clonotype was recovered from a girl aged 5-17 years with multiple sclerosis. Sequencing was done on a sample of blood. This CDR3 reads CASSPQGRDGYTF. As DNA, the CDR3 is TGTGCCAGCAGTCCCCAGGGGCGAGATGGCTACACCTTC.